The T cell receptor (beta chain) under discussion was sequenced for a study of cytomegalovirus exposure and HLA in healthy donors. Across the study: Within the Caucasian-associated ancestry cluster were around four fifths of the approximately 400 genotyped donors. Overall study findings and caveats: Researchers reportedly found TCR beta sequences accurately predicted most subjects' HLA-A and HLA-B alleles. In a later analysis, TCR beta V- and J-gene trimming showed a link to a missense DCLRE1C variant. In an earlier analysis, in approximately 570 donors, most V segments appeared productive either ~87% or ~30% of the time.

PCR employed 60 Vbeta and 13 Jbeta primers. Sequencing was performed with immunoSEQ multiplex PCR; in TCRdb, only in-frame clones are kept and a portion is missing. The table lists 65,000 to 70,000 clones, about 80% of them singletons. With 4 bases removed from V and 0 bases from J, the gap between germline ends came to 6 bases. This CDR3 comprises 13 residues. The V gene's germline CDR1 is MNHNY and CDR2 SVGAGI (reference sequence). About this clone itself: Its antigen is unidentified.

The clonotype comes from a man in his fifties or sixties in good health and CMV-seronegative. The chain links TRBV6-6 to TRBJ1-1; TRBD1 is a possible D gene (6 bases). Material: PBMCs. The CDR3 DNA sequence: TGTGCCAGCAGTTGGACAGTGAACACTGAAGCTTTCTTT. This translates into CASSWTVNTEAFF.